Reported below is one T cell receptor (beta chain). Its cognate antigen is unknown. J lost 6 bases, V lost 8 bases, and 16 bases had no gene match. This CDR3 region has 15 residues. Germline loops: CDR1 SNHLY, CDR2 FYNNEI. Researchers ran the PCR with 60 Vbeta and 13 Jbeta primers. This table comes from immunoSEQ multiplex PCR, and its TCRdb copy is limited to in-frame clones, with some not included. The sample includes about 140,000 clones, approximately 80% of them seen just once. The entry originates in a study of cytomegalovirus exposure and HLA in healthy donors. Notes on the study in general: Whilst most TCR sequences proved rare, a subset of public TCRs occurred across many donors.

This clonotype originated in a middle-aged woman in good health and CMV-seronegative. This chain links TRBV2 with TRBJ2-7; 7 bases line up with TRBD1. The sequencing input was PBMCs. The CDR3 region is CASGSSRTGHSEQYF. The CDR3 DNA reads as TGTGCCAGCGGGAGTAGTAGGACAGGTCATTCCGAGCAGTACTTC.